The rows below give T cell receptor beta chains drawn from one sample of a study of cytomegalovirus exposure and HLA in healthy donors. The data were produced by immunoSEQ multiplex PCR, yet TCRdb's version contains in-frame clones alone and is incomplete. Among over 70,000 clones listed, nearly 80% were seen once. The sequencing sample was made of PBMCs. These receptors were obtained from a woman aged 50 to 65 in good health and CMV-seropositive. CDR3s include the opening cysteine and the closing phenylalanine or tryptophan. The order of the fields is V gene, clone size, J gene, D gene, CDR3 protein, CDR3 DNA. The D gene is left open where the match is weak. The size field is filled for only some rows; it gives once, few, many or a size class.

TRBV5-1	once	TRBJ2-3	TRBD2	CASSLQLALTDTQYF	TGCGCCAGCAGCTTGCAACTAGCGCTCACAGATACGCAGTATTTT
TRBV5-1	.	TRBJ2-4	TRBD1	CASSPGQGNIQYF	TGCGCCAGCAGCCCGGGACAGGGGAACATTCAGTACTTC
TRBV7-9	.	TRBJ2-1	TRBD1	CASSWDRNNEQFF	TGTGCCAGCAGCTGGGACAGAAACAATGAGCAGTTCTTC
TRBV5-1	.	TRBJ1-5	TRBD1	CASSLGGQGDQPQHF	TGTGCCAGCAGCTTGGGGGGACAGGGAGATCAGCCCCAGCATTTT
TRBV5-6	.	TRBJ1-3	.	CASSSGEPNTIYF	TGTGCCAGCAGCTCAGGGGAGCCGAACACCATATATTTT
TRBV5-6	few	TRBJ1-3	.	CASSLGPGGNTIYF	TGTGCCAGCAGCTTGGGTCCAGGGGGAAACACCATATATTTT
TRBV5-1	.	TRBJ1-1	.	CASSLAGGNTEAFF	TGCGCCAGCAGCTTGGCCGGGGGGAACACTGAAGCTTTCTTT
TRBV9	.	TRBJ1-1	.	CASSVMGGNTEAFF	TGTGCCAGCAGCGTCATGGGAGGGAACACTGAAGCTTTCTTT
TRBV7-9	.	TRBJ2-5	.	CASSLEQGRSETQYF	TGTGCCAGCAGCTTAGAACAGGGGAGGAGTGAGACCCAGTACTTC
TRBV19	few	TRBJ1-5	.	CASSPWTLLDQPQHF	TGTGCCAGTAGTCCCTGGACTTTACTGGATCAGCCCCAGCATTTT
TRBV15	few	TRBJ2-4	TRBD1	CATSRDQGAGNIQYF	TGTGCCACCAGCAGAGATCAGGGGGCGGGGAACATTCAGTACTTC
TRBV4-2	.	TRBJ2-1	.	CASSLEDEQFF	TGTGCCAGCAGCCTTGAGGATGAGCAGTTCTTC
TRBV7-9	.	TRBJ1-2	.	CASSLAQGYGYTF	TGTGCCAGCAGCTTAGCGCAGGGGTATGGCTACACCTTC
TRBV19	.	TRBJ1-5	TRBD1	CASSSGTGPGQPQHF	TGTGCCAGTAGTTCGGGGACAGGGCCTGGTCAGCCCCAGCATTTT
TRBV6-5	.	TRBJ2-1	TRBD2	CASRRVTSGNNEQFF	TGTGCCAGCCGCAGAGTGACTAGCGGCAACAATGAGCAGTTCTTC
TRBV5-6	once	TRBJ1-1	.	CASIMGLNTEAFF	TGTGCCAGCATAATGGGCCTGAACACTGAAGCTTTCTTT
TRBV6-1	.	TRBJ1-3	TRBD1	CASSAGQGGYTIYF	TGTGCCAGCAGTGCCGGACAGGGCGGTTACACCATATATTTT
TRBV5-1	.	TRBJ2-2	TRBD1	CASSLRGTGLFASDTGELFF	TGCGCCAGCAGCTTGAGAGGGACAGGCTTGTTCGCGTCGGACACCGGGGAGCTGTTTTTT
TRBV7-8	.	TRBJ1-2	.	CASSLDREGYTF	TGTGCCAGCAGCTTAGACAGGGAGGGCTACACCTTC
TRBV9	.	TRBJ2-5	.	CASSALPDSYQETQYF	TGTGCCAGCAGCGCCTTACCCGACAGCTACCAAGAGACCCAGTACTTC
TRBV5-1	.	TRBJ2-2	TRBD1	CASSQGEANTGELFF	TGCGCCAGTAGTCAGGGGGAAGCGAACACCGGGGAGCTGTTTTTT
TRBV27	.	TRBJ2-1	TRBD2	CASSYAGLALSNEQFF	TGTGCCAGCAGTTACGCGGGACTAGCTCTATCGAATGAGCAGTTCTTC
TRBV28	.	TRBJ1-1	.	CASSPRTGKDEAFF	TGTGCCAGCAGTCCAAGGACGGGGAAGGATGAAGCTTTCTTT
TRBV6-4	few	TRBJ1-1	.	CASSPADSFMNTEAFF	TGTGCCAGCAGCCCAGCGGACAGTTTTATGAACACTGAAGCTTTCTTT
TRBV7-9	.	TRBJ1-2	TRBD1	CSSSLDAGRDRARGYTF	TGTTCCAGCAGCTTAGACGCGGGCCGGGACAGGGCGCGCGGCTACACCTTC
TRBV6-5	.	TRBJ2-5	TRBD1	CASSYEWTGARKTQYF	TGTGCCAGCAGTTACGAGTGGACAGGGGCACGGAAGACCCAGTACTTC
TRBV5-6	.	TRBJ1-1	.	CASSFGGTGYEAFF	TGTGCCAGCAGCTTCGGCGGCACGGGGTACGAAGCTTTCTTT
TRBV11-3	.	TRBJ1-4	.	CASSWARREKLFF	TGTGCCAGCAGCTGGGCCCGGAGGGAAAAACTGTTTTTT
TRBV7-9	.	TRBJ1-2	.	CASSAANGYGYTF	TGTGCTAGCAGCGCGGCCAATGGCTATGGCTACACCTTC
TRBV27	.	TRBJ1-1	.	CASSPGDTTAEAFF	TGTGCCAGCAGCCCCGGGGACACGACCGCTGAAGCTTTCTTT
TRBV4-1	.	TRBJ2-2	.	CASSQVTLNTGELFF	TGCGCCAGCAGCCAAGTTACTTTAAACACCGGGGAGCTGTTTTTT
TRBV4-1	.	TRBJ1-3	.	CASRLTSQGSGNTIYF	TGCGCCAGCAGACTTACCTCACAGGGCTCTGGAAACACCATATATTTT
TRBV15	.	TRBJ2-3	.	CATSGAEGTDTQYF	TGTGCCACCAGCGGAGCGGAGGGTACAGATACGCAGTATTTT
TRBV7-9	.	TRBJ2-7	.	CASSLPGSAGEQYF	TGTGCCAGCAGCTTGCCGGGTAGCGCGGGCGAGCAGTACTTC
TRBV19	.	TRBJ1-6	.	CASSIGGKGNSPLHF	TGTGCCAGTAGTATTGGGGGCAAAGGTAATTCACCCCTCCACTTT
TRBV14	once	TRBJ1-6	.	CASSLILSTNSPLHF	TGTGCCAGCAGCCTTATTTTGAGTACGAATTCACCCCTCCACTTT
TRBV27	few	TRBJ2-5	TRBD1	CASSRQGEKETQYF	TGTGCCAGCAGTAGACAGGGGGAAAAAGAGACCCAGTACTTC
TRBV19	.	TRBJ2-5	.	CASRLGVAGGGAQYF	TGTGCCAGTAGATTAGGGGTAGCAGGAGGCGGGGCCCAGTACTTC
TRBV9	.	TRBJ2-3	TRBD2	CASNPSGTPDTQYF	TGTGCCAGCAATCCTAGCGGGACCCCAGATACGCAGTATTTT
TRBV6-1	.	TRBJ1-5	.	CASSDATGQISNQPQHF	TGTGCCAGCAGTGACGCGACGGGACAAATTAGCAATCAGCCCCAGCATTTT
TRBV6-5	once	TRBJ2-3	.	CASSYSPGTSTDTQYF	TGTGCCAGCAGTTACTCACCTGGGACTAGCACAGATACGCAGTATTTT
TRBV19	.	TRBJ1-2	.	CASSIEWPSGPTGGYTF	TGTGCCAGTAGTATAGAGTGGCCTTCCGGCCCGACGGGGGGCTACACCTTC
TRBV18	.	TRBJ1-2	TRBD1	CASSPTDRASGYTF	TGTGCCAGCTCACCAACGGACAGGGCTTCTGGCTACACCTTC
TRBV7-2	.	TRBJ2-4	.	CASSLVGLGGIQYF	TGTGCCAGCAGCTTAGTTGGCCTGGGAGGCATTCAGTACTTC
TRBV5-6	.	TRBJ2-3	.	CASSQAGPDTQYF	TGTGCCAGCAGCCAGGCCGGCCCAGATACGCAGTATTTT
TRBV6-1	.	TRBJ1-1	TRBD1	CASRGRRGQTEAFF	TGTGCCAGCCGAGGGAGGAGGGGGCAAACTGAAGCTTTCTTT
TRBV9	.	TRBJ2-2	TRBD2	CASSGIQGLAGGRTGELFF	TGTGCCAGCAGCGGAATTCAGGGACTAGCGGGGGGGAGAACCGGGGAGCTGTTTTTT
TRBV16	.	TRBJ2-2	TRBD1	CASSQSDRAGTGELFF	TGTGCCAGCAGCCAATCGGACAGGGCCGGCACCGGGGAGCTGTTTTTT
TRBV7-9	.	TRBJ2-7	.	CASSLTGYEQYF	TGTGCCAGCAGCCTTACAGGGTACGAGCAGTACTTC
TRBV7-3	.	TRBJ2-3	TRBD2	CASSLYGGGADTQYF	TGTGCCAGCAGCTTATACGGGGGGGGAGCAGATACGCAGTATTTT
TRBV5-6	.	TRBJ1-2	.	CASSLGQNYGYTF	TGTGCCAGCAGCTTGGGACAGAACTATGGCTACACCTTC
TRBV11-3	.	TRBJ2-6	TRBD2	CASSLARRLAGDSGANVLTF	TGTGCCAGCAGCTTAGCTCGACGGCTAGCGGGCGACTCTGGGGCCAACGTCCTGACTTTC
TRBV6-1	.	TRBJ1-1	.	CASSESAEAFF	TGTGCCAGCAGTGAATCCGCTGAAGCTTTCTTT
TRBV5-6	.	TRBJ2-1	TRBD2	CASSLEGGRAHNEQFF	TGTGCCAGCAGCTTGGAAGGCGGGAGGGCCCACAATGAGCAGTTCTTC
TRBV12-5	.	TRBJ2-5	TRBD1	CASGLRGQVGETQYF	TGTGCTAGTGGTTTGAGGGGACAGGTCGGGGAGACCCAGTACTTC